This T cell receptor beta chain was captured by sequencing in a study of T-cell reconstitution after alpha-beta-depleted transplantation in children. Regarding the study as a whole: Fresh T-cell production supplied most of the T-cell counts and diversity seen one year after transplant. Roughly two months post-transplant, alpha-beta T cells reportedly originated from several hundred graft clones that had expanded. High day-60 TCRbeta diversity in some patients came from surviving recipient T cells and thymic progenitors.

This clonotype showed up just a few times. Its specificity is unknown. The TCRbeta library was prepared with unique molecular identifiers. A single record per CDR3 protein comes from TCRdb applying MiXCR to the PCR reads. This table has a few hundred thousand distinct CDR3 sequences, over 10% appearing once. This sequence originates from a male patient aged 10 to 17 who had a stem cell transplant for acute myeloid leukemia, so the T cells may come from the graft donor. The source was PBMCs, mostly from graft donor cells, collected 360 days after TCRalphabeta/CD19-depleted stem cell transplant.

The CDR3 region has the DNA TGTGCCACCAGCAGAGAAACCCTACTAGCGGGAGTCCCCACAGATACGCAGTATTTT. It encodes CATSRETLLAGVPTDTQYF. The chain links TRBV15 to TRBJ2-3; TRBD2 aligns across 11 bases. Germline V gene sequence: CDR1 LNHNV, CDR2 YYDKDF (reference sequence). This CDR3 comprises 19 residues. The ends lost 0 bases at V and 2 bases at J; junction bases unmatched: 10. Together with reference TRBV15 and TRBJ2-3, the CDR3 gives the full variable domain: DAMVIQNPRYQVTQFGKPVTLSCSQTLNHNVMYWYQQKSSQAPKLLFHYYDKDFNNEADTPDNFQSRRPNTSFCFLDIRSPGLGDTAMYLCATSRETLLAGVPTDTQYFGPGTRLTVL.